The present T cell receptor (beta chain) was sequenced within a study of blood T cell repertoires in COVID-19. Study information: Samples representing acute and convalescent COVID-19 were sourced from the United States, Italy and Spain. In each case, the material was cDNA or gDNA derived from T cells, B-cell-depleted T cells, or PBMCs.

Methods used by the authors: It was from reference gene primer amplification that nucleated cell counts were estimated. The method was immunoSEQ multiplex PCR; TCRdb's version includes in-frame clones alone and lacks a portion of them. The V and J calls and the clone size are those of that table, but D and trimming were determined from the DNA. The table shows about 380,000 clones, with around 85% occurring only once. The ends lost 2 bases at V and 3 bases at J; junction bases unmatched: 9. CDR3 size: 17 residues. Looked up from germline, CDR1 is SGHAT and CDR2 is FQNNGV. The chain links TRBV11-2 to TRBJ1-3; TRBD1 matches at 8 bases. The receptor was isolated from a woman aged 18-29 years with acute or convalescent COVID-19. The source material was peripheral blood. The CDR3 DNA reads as TGTGCCAGCAGCTTAAGTTGGACAGGGATTGTTGGAAACACCATATATTTT. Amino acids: CASSLSWTGIVGNTIYF.